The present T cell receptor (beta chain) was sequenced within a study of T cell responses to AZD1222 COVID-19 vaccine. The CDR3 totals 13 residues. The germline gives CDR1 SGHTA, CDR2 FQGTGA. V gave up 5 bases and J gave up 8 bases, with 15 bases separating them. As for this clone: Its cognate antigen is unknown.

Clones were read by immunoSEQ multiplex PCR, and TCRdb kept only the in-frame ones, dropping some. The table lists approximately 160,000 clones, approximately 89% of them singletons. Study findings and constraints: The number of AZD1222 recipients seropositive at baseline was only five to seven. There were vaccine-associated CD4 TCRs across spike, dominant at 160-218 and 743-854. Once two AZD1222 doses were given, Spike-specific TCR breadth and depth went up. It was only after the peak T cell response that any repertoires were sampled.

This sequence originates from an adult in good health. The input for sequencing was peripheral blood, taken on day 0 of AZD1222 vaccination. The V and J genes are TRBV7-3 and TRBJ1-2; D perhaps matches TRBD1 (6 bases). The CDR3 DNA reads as TGTGCCAGCAGCCGGACAGTCGGTGAAGGCTACACCTTC. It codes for CASSRTVGEGYTF.